This T cell receptor (beta chain) was captured in a study of blood T cells in healthy people across ages. The CDR3 contains 16 residues. Germline V gene lookup returns CDR1 MNHEY and CDR2 SVGAGI. The J segment lost 3 bases and the V segment lost 0 bases, leaving 2 bases of the junction unmatched. Next came a second PCR, run for about 7 to 12 cycles, which used a sample-barcoded 5' primer along with a J-beta primer mix. TCRdb passed the 5' RACE reads through MiXCR, listing each CDR3 protein once. The sample has about 2 million distinct CDR3 sequences, around half seen once. The chain has TRBV6-5 and TRBJ2-3, with 11 bases aligning to TRBD2. The sample comprised blood. The clonotype comes from a woman aged 40 to 50 in good health. Here the CDR3 reads CASSYSGLAGTDTQYF. Written as DNA, the CDR3 is TGTGCCAGCAGTTACTCCGGACTAGCGGGTACAGATACGCAGTATTTT.